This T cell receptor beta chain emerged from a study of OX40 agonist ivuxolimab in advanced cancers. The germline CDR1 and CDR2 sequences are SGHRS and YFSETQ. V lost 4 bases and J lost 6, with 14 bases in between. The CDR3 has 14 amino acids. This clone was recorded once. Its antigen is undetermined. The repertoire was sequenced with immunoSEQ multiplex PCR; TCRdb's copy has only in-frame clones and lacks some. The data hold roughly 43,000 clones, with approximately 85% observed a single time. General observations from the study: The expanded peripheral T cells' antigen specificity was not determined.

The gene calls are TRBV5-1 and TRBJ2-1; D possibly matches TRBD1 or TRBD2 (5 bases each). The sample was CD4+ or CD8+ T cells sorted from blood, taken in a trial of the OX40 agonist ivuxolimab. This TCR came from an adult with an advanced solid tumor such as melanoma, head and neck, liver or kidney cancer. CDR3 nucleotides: TGCGCCAGCAGCCCCATGGGGGTGATCAATGAGCAGTTCTTC. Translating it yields CASSPMGVINEQFF.